What follows are 12 T cell receptor beta chains derived from one specimen sequenced in a study of T-cell memory formation after mild COVID-19. TCRdb reprocessed the 5' RACE reads via MiXCR and lists one record per CDR3 protein. The sample has 300,000 to 350,000 distinct CDR3 sequences; approximately 15% are singletons. The sequenced material came from PBMCs or a T cell subset sorted from them (not recorded which). These TCRs come from a man aged 18 to 30 who had mild COVID-19 (a few samples of this study predate the infection). Cell type and time point are not known.

This clonotype turned up a few times. V is TRBV4-2 and J is TRBJ1-4; D call uncertain. Germline V lookup: CDR1 LGHNA, CDR2 YNFKEQ. This CDR3 comprises 13 residues. The germline V and J ends were trimmed by 0 bases and 4 bases, with 3 bases remaining between them. CDR3 residues: CASSQDNNEKLFF. DNA of the CDR3: TGTGCCAGCAGCCAAGATAATAATGAAAAACTGTTTTTT.

V usage is TRBV7-2 and J usage is TRBJ2-7; 7 nucleotides align to TRBD2. CDR1 and CDR2 from the germline V gene are SGHTA and FQGNSA. The CDR3 consists of 15 residues. The V gene end was trimmed by 4 bases and the J gene end by 4 bases; junction bases not matched to a gene: 10. This chain's CDR3 is CASSSLAAHAYEQYF. The CDR3 DNA reads as TGTGCCAGCAGCTCGCTAGCGGCCCATGCGTACGAGCAGTACTTC.

The chain uses TRBV19 and TRBJ2-2; D gene unclear. The CDR3 is 14 amino acids. V was clipped by 2 bases and J by 8 bases, with 12 bases between them. CDR1 and CDR2 (germline): LNHDA, SQIVND (reference sequence). CDR3 bases: TGTGCCAGTAGTATAACTCCCTCGGGTGGGGAGCTGTTTTTT. Translating it yields CASSITPSGGELFF. Filled out from reference TRBV19 and TRBJ2-2, the complete variable domain reads DGGITQSPKYLFRKEGQNVTLSCEQNLNHDAMYWYRQDPGQGLRLIYYSQIVNDFQKGDIAEGYSVSREKKESFPLTVTSAQKNPTAFYLCASSITPSGGELFFGEGSRLTVL.

The chain couples TRBV9 to TRBJ2-1, with 8 nucleotides matching TRBD2. Unmatched junction bases numbered 4, after V lost 3 bases and J lost 8 bases. Germline CDR1 and CDR2: SGDLS and YYNGEE. This CDR3 contains 13 residues. For the CDR3, the DNA is TGTGCCAGCAGCGCGGGGGGGGCGGATGAGCAGTTCTTC. This gives the protein CASSAGGADEQFF. Based on the CDR3 plus reference TRBV9 and TRBJ2-1, the full variable domain is DSGVTQTPKHLITATGQRVTLRCSPRSGDLSVYWYQQSLDQGLQFLIQYYNGEERAKGNILERFSAQQFPDLHSELNLSSLELGDSALYFCASSAGGADEQFFGPGTRLTVL.

This clonotype showed up just a few times. The chain recombines TRBV20-1 with TRBJ1-6; possibly TRBD1 for D (6 bases). This CDR3 is 17 amino acids long. V was clipped by 3 bases and J by 9 bases, with 24 bases between them. The germline gives CDR1 DFQATT, CDR2 SNEGSKA (reference sequence). CDR3 protein: CSASPLRTATSTSPLHF. In nucleotides, the CDR3 is TGCAGTGCTAGTCCCCTACGGACAGCCACTTCGACTTCACCCCTCCACTTT.

The chain has TRBV28 and TRBJ1-1; possibly TRBD1 for D (5 bases). The V end lost 6 bases, the J end lost 3 bases, and 20 bases lay between the germline ends. The CDR3 is 16 residues long. The germline CDR1 and CDR2 sequences are MDHEN and SYDVKM. In DNA, the CDR3 is TGTGCCAGCAGGCCCGGTCCGGGGGGATTACACACTGAAGCTTTCTTT. It specifies CASRPGPGGLHTEAFF.

This clonotype was seen more than once but under ten times. The V and J genes are TRBV7-9 and TRBJ1-6; D uncertain. Deletions cut 3 bases from V and 6 bases from J, with 6 bases between. Germline CDR1 is SEHNR and CDR2 is FQNEAQ (reference sequence). The CDR3 consists of 13 residues. In nucleotides, the CDR3 is TGTGCCAGCAGCTTTTCAAGTAATTCACCCCTCCACTTT. Its protein product is CASSFSSNSPLHF.

The rearrangement uses TRBV28 and TRBJ2-7, with 11 bases matching TRBD1. CDR3 length: 15 amino acids. The V gene's germline CDR1 is MDHEN and CDR2 SYDVKM. With 6 bases clipped from V and 4 bases from J, the junction kept 8 bases outside the gene matches. CDR3: CASSPGTGGEYEQYV. In DNA, the CDR3 is TGTGCCAGCAGCCCCGGGACAGGGGGAGAATACGAGCAGTACGTC.

The V gene is TRBV4-1, the J gene TRBJ2-1; TRBD2 matches at 7 bases. Germline trimming cut 3 bases from V and 5 bases from J; bases unmatched to any gene: 7. The CDR3 is made up of 15 amino acids. The germline CDR1 and CDR2 sequences are MGHRA and YSYEKL. The CDR3 DNA is TGCGCCAGCAGCCACATACTAGCGTCCGACAATGAGCAGTTCTTC. Protein product: CASSHILASDNEQFF.

This chain links TRBV6-5 with TRBJ2-1; 10 nucleotides match TRBD1. Unmatched junction bases numbered 5, after V lost 8 bases and J lost 4 bases. This CDR3 comprises 14 residues. Germline CDR1 is MNHEY and CDR2 is SVGAGI. In DNA form, the CDR3 reads TGTGCCAGCGTGGGGACAGGGGCATACAATGAGCAGTTCTTC. Translating gives CASVGTGAYNEQFF.

The sample holds a few counts of this clonotype. The chain links TRBV19 to TRBJ1-5; no reliable D call. CDR1 is LNHDA, CDR2 SQIVND, per germline (reference sequence). Trimming took off 5 bases at V and 3 bases at J, with 11 bases between the two ends. This CDR3 comprises 14 residues. The CDR3 loop is CASSAPGHNQPQHF. The DNA of the CDR3 is TGTGCCAGTAGTGCCCCGGGTCACAATCAGCCCCAGCATTTT.

This clonotype has a count of ten or more. The rearrangement links TRBV18 to TRBJ1-1; TRBD1 aligns across 7 bases. V gave up 2 bases and J gave up 8 bases; unmatched junction bases: 17. Germline lookup yields CDR1 KGHSH and CDR2 LQKENI. The CDR3 runs to 17 residues. CDR3 nucleotide sequence: TGTGCCAGCTCACCAAGCCTGTATCGGGACAGTAATACAGAAGCTTTCTTT. Its translation is CASSPSLYRDSNTEAFF.